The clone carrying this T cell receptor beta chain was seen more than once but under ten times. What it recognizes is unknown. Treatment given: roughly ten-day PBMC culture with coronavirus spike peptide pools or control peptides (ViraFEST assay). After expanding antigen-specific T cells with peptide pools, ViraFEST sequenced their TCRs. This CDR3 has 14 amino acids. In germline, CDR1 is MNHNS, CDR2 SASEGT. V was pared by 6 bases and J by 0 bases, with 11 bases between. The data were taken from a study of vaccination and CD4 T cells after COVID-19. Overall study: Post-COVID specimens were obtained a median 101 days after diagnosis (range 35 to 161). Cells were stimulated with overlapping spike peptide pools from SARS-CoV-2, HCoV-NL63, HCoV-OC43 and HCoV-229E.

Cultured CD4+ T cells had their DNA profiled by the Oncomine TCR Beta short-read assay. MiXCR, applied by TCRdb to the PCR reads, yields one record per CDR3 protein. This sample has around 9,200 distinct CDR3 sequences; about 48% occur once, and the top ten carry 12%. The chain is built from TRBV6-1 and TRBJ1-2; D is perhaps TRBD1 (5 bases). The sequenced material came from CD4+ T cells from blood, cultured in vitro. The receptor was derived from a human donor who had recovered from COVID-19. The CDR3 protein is CASSWGGANYGYTF. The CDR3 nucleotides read TGTGCCAGCAGCTGGGGCGGAGCTAACTATGGCTACACCTTC.